What follows are 20 T cell receptor beta chains derived from one specimen sequenced in a study of a mutant IDH1 vaccine in newly diagnosed glioma. Measured with immunoSEQ multiplex PCR; TCRdb has only the in-frame clones, and not every one. The profile shows around 50,000 clones, approximately 65% of them singletons. Their antigens remain unidentified. The time point denotes: week 47, end of study. In every dose of vaccine, 300 ug of mutant IDH1 20-mer peptide was given alongside topical imiquimod. The starting material was peripheral blood mononuclear cells (PBMCs), obtained from a glioma patient whose treatment included an IDH1 peptide vaccine. These receptors came from a man between 40 and 49 years old with glioma. Some clones in this sample may be carry-over from other donors' samples.

The rearrangement uses TRBV9 and TRBJ2-1, with TRBD2 identical over 10 bases. This CDR3 contains 15 residues. Germline V gene sequence: CDR1 SGDLS, CDR2 YYNGEE. V was pared by 4 bases and J by 0 bases, with 1 base of the junction left unmatched. This CDR3 is CASSPSGGSYNEQFF. DNA for the CDR3: TGTGCCAGCAGCCCTAGCGGGGGCTCCTACAATGAGCAGTTCTTC.

The rearrangement joins TRBV4-2 to TRBJ1-6, with unresolved D. V gave up 0 bases and J gave up 9 bases, with 6 bases separating them. The CDR3 extends over 13 amino acids. Per germline, CDR1 LGHNA and CDR2 YNFKEQ. CDR3 amino acids: CASSQDFGSPLHF. CDR3 DNA: TGTGCCAGCAGCCAAGATTTTGGTTCACCCCTCCACTTT.

The chain carries TRBV6-5 and TRBJ2-5; TRBD1 might be the D (6 bases). V was shortened by 1 base and J by 1 base, with 7 bases between the two germline ends. CDR1 and CDR2 (germline): MNHEY, SVGAGI. The CDR3 runs to 14 residues. The CDR3 loop reads CASSYLTGQETQYF. The CDR3 nucleotides read TGTGCCAGCAGTTACTTGACAGGCCAAGAGACCCAGTACTTC.

V and J are TRBV6-4 and TRBJ1-1; TRBD1 matches at 8 bases. Unmatched junction bases numbered 7, after V lost 3 bases and J lost 7 bases. Germline V gene sequence: CDR1 MRHNA, CDR2 SNTAGT. There are 14 residues in the CDR3. CDR3 nucleotide sequence: TGTGCCAGCAGTGATTCGGACAGGGCCAGTGAAGCTTTCTTT. This gives the protein CASSDSDRASEAFF.

The V and J genes are TRBV2 and TRBJ2-5, with D maybe TRBD1 (5 bases). Germline CDR1 and CDR2: SNHLY and FYNNEI. Deletions cut 6 bases from V and 2 bases from J, with 13 bases between. The CDR3 has 14 residues. This chain's CDR3 is CASSLLGLQETQYF. CDR3 coding DNA: TGTGCCAGCAGCCTCTTGGGGCTACAAGAGACCCAGTACTTC.

This chain joins TRBV5-4 and TRBJ2-1; the D is unclear. CDR3 length equals 12 residues. The V gene lost 4 bases and the J gene lost 6 bases, with 8 bases spanning the gap. The germline gives CDR1 SGHNT, CDR2 YYREEE (reference sequence). The CDR3 protein is CASSPVGNEQFF. The CDR3 coding sequence is TGTGCCAGCAGCCCCGTCGGCAATGAGCAGTTCTTC.

This clone appeared once. V gene TRBV2 combines with J gene TRBJ2-1; D is unresolved. This CDR3 is built from 11 residues. Between the trimmed V and J ends, which lost 5 bases and 10 bases, there was a span of 9 bases. CDR1 and CDR2 from the germline V gene are SNHLY and FYNNEI. This CDR3 reads CASSLLSEQFF. The CDR3 coding sequence is TGTGCCAGCAGTCTTTTATCGGAGCAGTTCTTC.

This chain connects TRBV15 to TRBJ2-3, with D perhaps matching TRBD1 or TRBD2 (6 bases each). This CDR3 is 17 amino acids long. Germline V gene data show CDR1 as LNHNV and CDR2 as YYDKDF (reference sequence). V lost 0 bases and J lost 1, with 14 bases in between. For the CDR3, the DNA is TGTGCCACCAGCAGAGAGCGGGGTAGGGGGGGCACAGATACGCAGTATTTT. Its translation: CATSRERGRGGTDTQYF.

This clone was picked up a small number of times. The V call is TRBV7-6, the J call TRBJ1-5, with TRBD1 matching over 8 bases. The junction had 5 bases not matched to a gene; V was cut back by 1 base and J by 6 bases. Germline loops: CDR1 SGHVS, CDR2 FNYEAQ. The CDR3 is made up of 15 amino acids. In DNA, the CDR3 is TGTGCCAGCAGCTTAGGACAGGGGATTGGTCAGCCCCAGCATTTT. It translates to CASSLGQGIGQPQHF.

This chain connects TRBV5-1 to TRBJ2-3; TRBD2 is a possible D gene (5 bases). Germline loops: CDR1 SGHRS, CDR2 YFSETQ. The CDR3 consists of 15 residues. Trimming took 4 bases from V and 7 from J, leaving 19 bases between them. CDR3 residues: CASSARGPSLHTQYF. Written as DNA, the CDR3 is TGCGCCAGCAGCGCCCGGGGTCCGTCACTTCATACGCAGTATTTT. Based on the CDR3 plus reference TRBV5-1 and TRBJ2-3, the full variable domain is KAGVTQTPRYLIKTRGQQVTLSCSPISGHRSVSWYQQTPGQGLQFLFEYFSETQRNKGNFPGRFSGRQFSNSRSEMNVSTLELGDSALYLCASSARGPSLHTQYFGPGTRLTVL.

The chain has TRBV4-1 and TRBJ1-1, with D uncertain. Germline lookup yields CDR1 MGHRA and CDR2 YSYEKL. Trimming pared 0 bases from V and 3 bases from J, leaving 11 bases between. CDR3 length: 15 amino acids. The CDR3 coding sequence is TGCGCCAGCAGCCAAGATGGGGTGTTCGACACTGAAGCTTTCTTT. Protein product: CASSQDGVFDTEAFF.

The chain couples TRBV7-8 to TRBJ2-5; TRBD2 aligns across 7 bases. V was pared by 5 bases and J by 1 base, with 13 bases of the junction left unmatched. Germline assignment: CDR1 SGHVS and CDR2 FQNEAQ. The CDR3 is 17 amino acids. The chain's CDR3 is CASSSRDKGLTQETQYF. The CDR3 bases are TGTGCCAGCAGCAGCCGAGACAAGGGACTAACCCAAGAGACCCAGTACTTC.

This clone was observed once. V gene TRBV29-1 combines with J gene TRBJ2-7; 7 bases agree with TRBD2. V trimming: 5 bases; J trimming: 3 bases; junction bases outside the gene matches: 4. This CDR3 has 12 residues. Germline CDR1 and CDR2: SQVTM and ANQGSEA. CDR3 nucleotides: TGCAGCGTTCGGGACTACCGCTACGAGCAGTACTTC. Its translation: CSVRDYRYEQYF.

In this sample, this clone turned up a few times. The gene calls are TRBV6-1 and TRBJ1-2, with no clear D. Trimming cost V 6 bases and J 7 bases, with 15 bases left between them. CDR3 length equals 13 residues. Germline CDR1 reads MNHNS; CDR2 reads SASEGT. In DNA form, the CDR3 reads TGTGCCAGCAGCCTCCGGGTACTCCGTGGCTACACCTTC. This gives the protein CASSLRVLRGYTF.

The chain employs TRBV30 and TRBJ1-2, with D possibly being TRBD1 (5 bases). V was cut by 1 base and J by 2 bases, with 14 bases left in between. The V gene's germline CDR1 is GTSNPN and CDR2 SVGIG (reference sequence). The CDR3 has 15 amino acids. The CDR3 reads CAWSGPDGGNYGYTF. The CDR3 region has the DNA TGTGCCTGGAGTGGCCCCGACGGGGGGAACTATGGCTACACCTTC. The full variable domain, rest sourced from reference TRBV30 and TRBJ1-2, is SQTIHQWPATLVQPVGSPLSLECTVEGTSNPNLYWYRQAAGRGLQLLFYSVGIGQISSEVPQNLSASRPQDRQFILSSKKLLLSDSGFYLCAWSGPDGGNYGYTFGSGTRLTVV.

This chain uses TRBV5-1 with TRBJ2-6; D uncertain. V lost 0 bases, J lost 1 base, and 2 bases lay in between. This CDR3 spans 14 amino acids. The V gene's germline CDR1 is SGHRS and CDR2 YFSETQ. CDR3 region: CASSLGSGANVLTF. Written as DNA, the CDR3 is TGCGCCAGCAGCTTGGGGTCTGGGGCCAACGTCCTGACTTTC.

The chain combines TRBV18 with TRBJ2-5; D remains unclear. Germline-derived CDR1 and CDR2 are KGHSH and LQKENI. Trimming took 5 bases from V and 1 from J, leaving 2 bases between them. The length of the CDR3 is 11 residues. DNA of the CDR3: TGTGCCAGCTCAAGCCAAGAGACCCAGTACTTC. It translates to CASSSQETQYF.

This clone was seen a few times. V is TRBV6-1 and J is TRBJ1-5; D possibly corresponds to TRBD1 (5 bases). The CDR3 is 13 residues long. Trimming shortened V by 4 bases and J by 7 bases, and 11 bases separated the two germline ends. Germline V gene lookup returns CDR1 MNHNS and CDR2 SASEGT. CDR3 sequence: CASSVIRGQPQHF. Written as DNA, the CDR3 is TGTGCCAGCAGTGTGATTCGGGGGCAGCCCCAGCATTTT.

The genes are TRBV7-7 and TRBJ2-5; D possibly matches TRBD1 or TRBD2 (6 bases each). Germline lookup yields CDR1 SSHAT and CDR2 FNYEAQ (reference sequence). This CDR3 region has 15 residues. The V and J ends lost 1 base and 2 bases respectively, with 11 bases between them. Written as DNA, the CDR3 is TGTGCCAGCAGCTTAGGCGGGACAACTCAAGAGACCCAGTACTTC. This encodes CASSLGGTTQETQYF.

The V gene is TRBV30, the J gene TRBJ1-1; 9 bases match TRBD1. The V and J ends lost 3 bases and 4 bases, in that order; junction bases with no gene match: 6. Germline CDR1 is GTSNPN and CDR2 is SVGIG (reference sequence). The CDR3 spans 14 residues. The CDR3 reads CAWRTGGFCTEAFF. DNA for the CDR3: TGTGCCTGGAGGACAGGGGGTTTTTGCACTGAAGCTTTCTTT.